This T cell receptor (beta chain) is drawn from a study of technical replicates of blood from a handful of donors. V lost 2 bases, J lost 4 bases, and 4 bases lay in between. This CDR3 has 12 residues. CDR1 is SGDLS, CDR2 YYNGEE, per germline. For this clone: The sample holds other DNA sequences that translate to the same CDR3.

Libraries were prepared by immunoSEQ multiplex PCR; TCRdb keeps only in-frame clonotypes and omits some of them. The sample includes about 100,000 clones, 90% to 95% of them seen just once. The sequenced material came from T cells isolated from PBMCs. This sequence joins TRBV9 and TRBJ2-1; unclear D gene. This clonotype originated in a human donor in good health. CDR3 DNA: TGTGCCAGCAGCGTGTTATACAATGAGCAGTTCTTC. Amino acids: CASSVLYNEQFF.